The 3 T cell receptor beta chains given below trace back to one sample, sequenced in a study of coeliac disease. Data came from immunoSEQ multiplex PCR; TCRdb stores just in-frame clones and leaves some out. The sample contains about 8,000 clones, 57% of which appear only once. The specimen sequenced was intraepithelial lymphocytes from the gut. The receptor source for this set is a woman in her fifties or sixties with celiac disease.

This clone was seen only a few times. The J gene is TRBJ1-1, the V gene TRBV12-5; D perhaps matches TRBD1 (5 bases). The CDR3 covers 13 residues. Germline CDR1 is LGHNT and CDR2 is FRNRAP. V was shortened by 3 bases and J by 4 bases, with 9 bases between the two germline ends. The DNA of the CDR3 is TGTGCTAGTGGTTTAGACGGGGGCACTGAAGCTTTCTTT. Its protein product is CASGLDGGTEAFF.

There are a few counts of this clone. This chain's CDR3 is CAIPFQGGTYNEQFF. The CDR3, as DNA: TGTGCCATACCATTCCAAGGGGGTACCTACAATGAGCAGTTCTTC. The chain links TRBV2 to TRBJ2-1; the D gene is possibly TRBD1 (6 bases). Germline V gene sequence: CDR1 SNHLY, CDR2 FYNNEI. Trimming shortened V by 10 bases and J by 2 bases, and 18 bases separated the two germline ends. This CDR3 comprises 15 residues. The full variable domain, its missing parts supplied by reference TRBV2 and TRBJ2-1, is EPEVTQTPSHQVTQMGQEVILRCVPISNHLYFYWYRQILGQKVEFLVSFYNNEISEKSEIFDDQFSVERPDGSNFTLKIRSTKLEDSAMYFCAIPFQGGTYNEQFFGPGTRLTVL.

The chain has TRBV9 and TRBJ1-2; D might be TRBD1 (6 bases). Between the trimmed V and J ends, which lost 10 bases and 8 bases, there was a span of 21 bases. In germline, CDR1 is SGDLS, CDR2 YYNGEE. The CDR3 loop spans 13 amino acids. CDR3 nucleotides: TGTGCCTCCTCACCAGGGGCCGCTTCCGGCTACACCTTC. Its protein product is CASSPGAASGYTF.